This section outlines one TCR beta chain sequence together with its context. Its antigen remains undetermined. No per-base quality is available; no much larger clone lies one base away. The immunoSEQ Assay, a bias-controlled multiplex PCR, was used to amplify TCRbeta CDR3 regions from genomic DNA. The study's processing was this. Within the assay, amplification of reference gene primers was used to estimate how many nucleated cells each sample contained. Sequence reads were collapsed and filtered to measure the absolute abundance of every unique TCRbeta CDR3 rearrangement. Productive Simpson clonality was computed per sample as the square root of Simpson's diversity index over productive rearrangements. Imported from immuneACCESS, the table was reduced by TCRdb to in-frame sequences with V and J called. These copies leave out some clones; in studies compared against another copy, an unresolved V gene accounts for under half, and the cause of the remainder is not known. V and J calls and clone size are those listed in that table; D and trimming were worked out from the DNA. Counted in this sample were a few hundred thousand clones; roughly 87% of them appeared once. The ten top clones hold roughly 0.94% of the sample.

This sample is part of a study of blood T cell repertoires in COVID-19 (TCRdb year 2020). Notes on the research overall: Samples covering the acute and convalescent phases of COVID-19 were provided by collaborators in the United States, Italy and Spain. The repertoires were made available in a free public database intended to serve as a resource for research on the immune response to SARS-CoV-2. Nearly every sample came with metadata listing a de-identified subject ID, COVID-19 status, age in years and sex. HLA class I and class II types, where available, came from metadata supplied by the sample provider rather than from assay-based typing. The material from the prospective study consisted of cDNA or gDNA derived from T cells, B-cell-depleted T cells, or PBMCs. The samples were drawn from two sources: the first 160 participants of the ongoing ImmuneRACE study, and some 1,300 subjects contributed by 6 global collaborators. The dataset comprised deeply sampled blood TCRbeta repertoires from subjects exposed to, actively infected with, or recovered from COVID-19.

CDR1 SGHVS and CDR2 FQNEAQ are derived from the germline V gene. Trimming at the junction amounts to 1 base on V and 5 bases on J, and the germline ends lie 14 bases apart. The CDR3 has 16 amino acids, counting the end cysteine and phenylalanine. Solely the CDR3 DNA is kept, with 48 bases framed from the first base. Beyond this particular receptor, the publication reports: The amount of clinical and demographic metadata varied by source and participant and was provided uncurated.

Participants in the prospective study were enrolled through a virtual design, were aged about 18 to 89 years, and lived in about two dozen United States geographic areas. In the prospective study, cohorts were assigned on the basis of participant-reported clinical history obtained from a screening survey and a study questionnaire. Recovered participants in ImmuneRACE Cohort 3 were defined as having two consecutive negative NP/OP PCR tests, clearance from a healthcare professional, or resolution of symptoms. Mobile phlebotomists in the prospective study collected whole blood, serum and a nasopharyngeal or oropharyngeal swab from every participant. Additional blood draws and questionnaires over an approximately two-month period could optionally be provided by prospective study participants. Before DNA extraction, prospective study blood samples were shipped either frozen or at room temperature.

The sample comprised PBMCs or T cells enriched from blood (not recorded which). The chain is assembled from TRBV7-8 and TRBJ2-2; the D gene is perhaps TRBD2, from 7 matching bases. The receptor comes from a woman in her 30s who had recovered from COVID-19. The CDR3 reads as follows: CASSLVAGARTGELFF. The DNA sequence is TGTGCCAGCAGCTTAGTGGCGGGGGCGCGGACCGGGGAGCTGTTTTTT.